The 32 T cell receptor beta chains in this list originate from one sample, sequenced in a study of T-cell reconstitution after alpha-beta-depleted transplantation in children. Preparation of the TCRbeta library was carried out with unique molecular identifiers. Each CDR3 protein gets one entry after TCRdb re-called the PCR reads with MiXCR. Of hundreds of thousands of distinct CDR3 sequences in the sample, 11% were seen once. The source was PBMCs, collected before TCRalphabeta/CD19-depleted stem cell transplant. The receptors originated from a child less than two years old with acute myeloid leukemia, due to receive a stem cell transplant.

This clonotype has at least ten counts. J is TRBJ2-6 and V is TRBV7-8; TRBD1 might be the D (5 bases). From germline, CDR1 is SGHVS and CDR2 FQNEAQ. V lost 5 bases and J lost 1, with 9 bases in between. The CDR3 extends over 15 amino acids. This CDR3 reads CASSHGASGANVLTF. Here the CDR3 DNA reads TGTGCCAGCAGCCATGGGGCTTCTGGGGCCAACGTCCTGACTTTC. Full variable domain (rest looked up from reference TRBV7-8 and TRBJ2-6): GAGVSQSPRYKVAKRGQDVALRCDPISGHVSLFWYQQALGQGPEFLTYFQNEAQLDKSGLPSDRFFAERPEGSVSTLKIQRTQQEDSAVYLCASSHGASGANVLTFGAGSRLTVL.

This clonotype showed up many times. This chain connects TRBV28 to TRBJ1-1; the D gene is possibly TRBD1 (6 bases). The CDR3 has 13 residues. CDR1 is MDHEN, CDR2 SYDVKM, per germline. V dropped 7 bases and J dropped 2 bases, with 11 bases sitting between them. This CDR3 reads CASKTGLNTEAFF. CDR3 in DNA: TGTGCCAGCAAGACAGGTTTAAACACTGAAGCTTTCTTT.

The table lists this clonotype with many counts. The rearrangement joins TRBV20-1 to TRBJ2-1; 14 bases map to TRBD2. The CDR3 length is 14 residues. In germline, CDR1 is DFQATT, CDR2 SNEGSKA (reference sequence). Germline trimming cut 6 bases from V and 9 bases from J; bases unmatched to any gene: 7. CDR3: CSASGTSGSSEQFF. The CDR3 DNA reads TGCAGTGCCAGCGGGACTAGCGGGAGTAGTGAGCAGTTCTTC.

This clonotype was observed at least ten times. The chain links TRBV7-9 to TRBJ1-1, with a tentative D call TRBD1 (6 bases). Trimming stripped 4 bases from V and 9 bases from J, with 15 bases between. Germline lookup yields CDR1 SEHNR and CDR2 FQNEAQ (reference sequence). CDR3 size: 13 residues. For the CDR3, the DNA is TGTGCCAGCAGCTGGCCCGGACAGTCTAAAGCTTTCTTT. Amino acids: CASSWPGQSKAFF.

In this sample, this clonotype turned up many times. This rearrangement joins TRBV5-6 to TRBJ2-1, with 8 bases that match TRBD2. Germline V gene data show CDR1 as SGHDT and CDR2 as YYEEEE. After removal of 2 bases from V and 7 bases from J, the junction contained 11 bases not matched to a gene. This CDR3 has 16 amino acids. The CDR3 DNA reads as TGTGCCAGCAGCTTTGTGATCGGAGCGGGAGTTAATGAGCAGTTCTTC. Encoded protein: CASSFVIGAGVNEQFF.

About this clonotype: A read error may produce the germline difference seen at one junction end. The chain recombines TRBV7-7 with TRBJ2-7, with a tentative D call TRBD1 (5 bases). Germline loops: CDR1 SSHAT, CDR2 FNYEAQ (reference sequence). The CDR3 covers 14 residues. DNA of the CDR3: TGTGCCGGCAGCTTAACCGACAGATCAAACGAGCAGTACTTC. Amino acids: CAGSLTDRSNEQYF.

Details on this clonotype: A much larger clone lies one base from this, so it may be a read error. The V gene is TRBV11-3, the J gene TRBJ2-1; D possibly corresponds to TRBD2 (7 bases). The CDR3 length is 14 residues. Germline CDR1 and CDR2: SGHNT and YENEEA. The CDR3 loop reads CGSTPGGDYNEQFF. CDR3 nucleotides: TGTGGCAGCACCCCGGGGGGCGACTACAATGAGCAGTTCTTC.

The gene calls are TRBV29-1 and TRBJ1-1, with D possibly matching TRBD1 (5 bases). Between the trimmed V and J ends, which lost 7 bases and 5 bases, there was a span of 11 bases. Germline assignment: CDR1 SQVTM and CDR2 ANQGSEA. The length of the CDR3 is 11 residues. In nucleotides, the CDR3 is TGCAGCGCCGGAGGGGAGACTGAAGCTTTCTTT. Amino acids: CSAGGETEAFF.

V and J are TRBV7-2 and TRBJ1-4, with D unresolved. Germline CDR1 and CDR2: SGHTA and FQGNSA. Trimming took off 6 bases at V and 8 bases at J, with 10 bases between the two ends. This CDR3 comprises 12 residues. The CDR3, as DNA: TGTGCCAGCAGTGGGCCCGGCGAAAAACTGTTTTTT. It is translated as CASSGPGEKLFF.

The sample holds many counts of this clonotype. The V call is TRBV28, the J call TRBJ1-1; D not resolved. The CDR3 is 12 amino acids. Germline CDR1 is MDHEN and CDR2 is SYDVKM. V was clipped by 4 bases and J by 1 base, with 4 bases between them. The CDR3 nucleotides read TGTGCCAGCAGTTGGAGGAACACTGAAGCTTTCTTT. As protein: CASSWRNTEAFF. The whole variable domain, filled in from reference TRBV28 and TRBJ1-1, reads DVKVTQSSRYLVKRTGEKVFLECVQDMDHENMFWYRQDPGLGLRLIYFSYDVKMKEKGDIPEGYSVSREKKERFSLILESASTNQTSMYLCASSWRNTEAFFGQGTRLTVV.

At least ten counts were recorded for this clonotype. The rearrangement uses TRBV14 and TRBJ2-5; D ambiguous. Trimming pared 1 base from V and 6 bases from J, leaving 9 bases between. The CDR3 consists of 13 residues. Germline lookup yields CDR1 SGHDN and CDR2 FVKESK. The CDR3 is CASSQGVTKTQYF. The DNA for the CDR3 is TGTGCCAGCAGCCAAGGTGTTACGAAGACCCAGTACTTC.

This clonotype was picked up many times. The V gene is TRBV18, the J gene TRBJ2-7; D gene ambiguous. Germline V gene lookup returns CDR1 KGHSH and CDR2 LQKENI. The CDR3 is 14 residues long. With 6 bases removed from V and 4 bases from J, the gap between germline ends came to 16 bases. CDR3 residues: CASSPNLGSYEQYF. As DNA, the CDR3 is TGTGCCAGCTCCCCGAATCTTGGGTCTTACGAGCAGTACTTC.

This clonotype was seen repeatedly, ten times or more. The V and J genes are TRBV12-3 or TRBV12-4 and TRBJ1-1; D not certain. Between the trimmed V and J ends, which lost 1 base and 4 bases, there was a span of 10 bases. There are 14 residues in the CDR3. The chain's CDR3 is CASSLGGMGTEAFF. The CDR3 DNA follows: TGTGCCAGCAGTTTAGGGGGAATGGGCACTGAAGCTTTCTTT.

In the case of this clonotype: This could be a read error, since a much larger clone is one nucleotide away. The chain carries TRBV20-1 and TRBJ2-3; 11 nucleotides match TRBD2. CDR1 and CDR2 from the germline V gene are DFQATT and SNEGSKA (reference sequence). CDR3 size: 17 residues. CDR3 nucleotide sequence: TGCTGTGCCGAAGTAGCGGGAGGGCCCTCGAGCACAGATACGCAGTATTTT. It is translated as CCAEVAGGPSSTDTQYF.

This clonotype was seen more than once but under ten times. The rearrangement links TRBV7-3 to TRBJ2-1; D gene ambiguous. Germline V gene data show CDR1 as SGHTA and CDR2 as FQGTGA. V lost 5 bases, J lost 8 bases, and 19 bases lay in between. CDR3 length equals 15 residues. The DNA for the CDR3 is TGTGCCAGCAGCCCGGACCAACGAAGGGTCTATGAGCAGTTCTTC. Translating gives CASSPDQRRVYEQFF.

J is TRBJ1-1 and V is TRBV7-3; TRBD1 matches at 7 bases. This CDR3 region has 13 residues. Per germline, CDR1 SGHTA and CDR2 FQGTGA. The V segment lost 5 bases and the J segment 7 bases; nucleotides outside the gene matches: 7. CDR3 sequence reads: CASSLFAGGEAFF. In DNA form, the CDR3 reads TGTGCCAGCAGCCTCTTTGCAGGGGGTGAAGCTTTCTTT. Full variable domain (remainder filled in from reference TRBV7-3 and TRBJ1-1): GAGVSQTPSNKVTEKGKYVELRCDPISGHTALYWYRQSLGQGPEFLIYFQGTGAADDSGLPNDRFFAVRPEGSVSTLKIQRTERGDSAVYLCASSLFAGGEAFFGQGTRLTVV.

This chain links TRBV11-2 with TRBJ1-1, with a possible D match to TRBD1 (5 bases). Germline V gene lookup returns CDR1 SGHAT and CDR2 FQNNGV. The CDR3 sequence is 13 residues long. V lost 1 base and J 9 bases, leaving 12 bases between the germline ends. CDR3 residues: CASSLVGPAQAFF. The CDR3 DNA reads as TGTGCCAGCAGCTTAGTGGGGCCAGCCCAAGCTTTCTTT.

This clonotype showed up many times. The V gene is TRBV28, the J gene TRBJ1-1; the match to TRBD1 covers 8 bases. V lost 4 bases and J lost 1; bases outside the gene matches: 5. The CDR3 contains 15 residues. CDR1 and CDR2 from the germline V gene are MDHEN and SYDVKM. The CDR3 region is CASSSPRGQNTEAFF. CDR3 sequence (DNA): TGTGCCAGCAGTTCTCCCAGGGGGCAGAACACTGAAGCTTTCTTT.

This clonotype was recorded many times. CDR3 nucleotide sequence: TGTGCCAGCAACCTCGCGGTTCAGCCCCAGCATTTT. Its translation: CASNLAVQPQHF. The chain recombines TRBV28 with TRBJ1-5; no firm D call. The CDR3 contains 12 residues. V lost 7 bases to trimming and J lost 6 bases, with 10 bases between them. CDR1 MDHEN and CDR2 SYDVKM come from the germline V gene.

This clonotype occurred many times. The chain joins TRBV3-1 to TRBJ2-3; tentatively, D is TRBD1 (5 bases). Between the trimmed V and J ends, which lost 4 bases and 0 bases, there was a span of 8 bases. This CDR3 has 14 amino acids. Germline V lookup: CDR1 LGHDT, CDR2 YNNKEL (reference sequence). CDR3 loop: CASSLDSSTDTQYF. CDR3 nucleotides: TGTGCCAGCAGCCTCGACAGTAGCACAGATACGCAGTATTTT.

This clonotype showed up many times. The J gene is TRBJ2-7, the V gene TRBV25-1, with D possibly matching TRBD2 (5 bases). The ends were cut back, 1 base at V and 1 base at J, with 8 bases in the middle. Germline V gives CDR1 MGHDK, CDR2 SYGVNS. The CDR3 loop spans 14 amino acids. This chain's CDR3 is CASSESEVSYEQYF. The CDR3 DNA follows: TGTGCCAGCAGTGAATCGGAGGTGTCCTACGAGCAGTACTTC.

This clonotype came up many times. The chain combines TRBV5-5 with TRBJ2-5; weak D call: TRBD1 (6 bases). CDR1 is SGHKS, CDR2 YYEKEE, per germline (reference sequence). The CDR3 covers 13 residues. V shed 4 bases and J shed 4 bases, with 11 bases lying between them. CDR3 coding DNA: TGTGCCAGCAGCCTGAGGGGGTTAGAGACCCAGTACTTC. This sequence encodes CASSLRGLETQYF.

Ten or more counts support this clonotype. The CDR3 is CASSLVRGISYEQYF. The CDR3 DNA reads as TGTGCCAGCAGTTTAGTGCGGGGGATCTCCTACGAGCAGTACTTC. V and J are TRBV12-3 or TRBV12-4 and TRBJ2-7; TRBD2 aligns across 7 bases. The CDR3 spans 15 residues. V lost 1 base to trimming and J lost 0 bases; unmatched junction nucleotides: 3.

Points on this clonotype: A much larger clone lies one base from this, so it may be a read error. J is TRBJ2-7 and V is TRBV20-1; 8 nucleotides match TRBD2. Looked up from germline, CDR1 is DFQATT and CDR2 is SNEGSKA (reference sequence). The CDR3 runs to 15 residues. The CDR3 reads CCARDITSGPYEQYF. CDR3 coding DNA: TGCTGTGCTAGAGATATAACTAGCGGTCCCTACGAGCAGTACTTC.

This clonotype occurred many times. V usage is TRBV5-1 and J usage is TRBJ2-3; D unclear. Per germline, CDR1 SGHRS and CDR2 YFSETQ. The CDR3 covers 13 residues. Trimming removed 6 bases at V and 3 bases at J, with 11 bases between. CDR3 loop: CASKADWTDTQYF. In nucleotides, the CDR3 is TGCGCCAGCAAGGCAGATTGGACAGATACGCAGTATTTT.

This clonotype was found many times. The rearrangement joins TRBV2 to TRBJ1-5; 8 nucleotides line up with TRBD1. The V gene's germline CDR1 is SNHLY and CDR2 FYNNEI. The CDR3 covers 13 residues. The junction had 5 bases not matched to a gene; V was cut back by 6 bases and J by 7 bases. The CDR3 here is CASRQTGVQPQHF. The CDR3 DNA reads as TGTGCCAGCAGGCAGACAGGGGTACAGCCCCAGCATTTT.

CDR3 coding DNA: TGTGCCAGCAGTTACGGACTAGCCTACGAGCAGTACTTC. It translates to CASSYGLAYEQYF. V usage is TRBV7-9 and J usage is TRBJ2-7, with 7 bases aligning to TRBD2. In germline, CDR1 is SEHNR, CDR2 FQNEAQ (reference sequence). V was pared by 6 bases and J by 2 bases, with 4 bases of the junction left unmatched. This CDR3 has 13 amino acids.

This clonotype was seen ten or more times. The rearrangement joins TRBV29-1 to TRBJ2-1, with a tentative D call TRBD1 (5 bases). V shed 4 bases and J shed 3 bases, with 10 bases lying between them. The CDR3 totals 13 residues. Germline loops: CDR1 SQVTM, CDR2 ANQGSEA. The CDR3 protein is CSVVPGLYNEQFF. The CDR3 DNA sequence: TGCAGCGTTGTGCCAGGGCTCTACAATGAGCAGTTCTTC.

This clonotype was counted ten times or more. The chain employs TRBV5-1 and TRBJ2-2; 7 positions agree with TRBD2. V lost 4 bases, J lost 6 bases, and 6 bases stayed unmatched. The germline V gene encodes CDR1 SGHRS and CDR2 YFSETQ. There are 14 residues in the CDR3. CDR3 bases: TGCGCCAGCAGCCCCGGGACTAAAGCCGGGGAGCTGTTTTTT. Its translation: CASSPGTKAGELFF.

V and J are TRBV5-1 and TRBJ1-2; unclear D gene. The CDR3 totals 14 residues. The V and J ends lost 6 bases and 5 bases respectively, with 17 bases between them. The germline CDR1 and CDR2 sequences are SGHRS and YFSETQ. CDR3 nucleotide sequence: TGCGCCAGCACCCCGGCGGGGTCTCCGTATGGCTACACCTTC. It codes for CASTPAGSPYGYTF.

In this sample, this clonotype turned up many times. This rearrangement joins TRBV28 to TRBJ2-2; no definite D call. CDR1 is MDHEN and CDR2 is SYDVKM in the germline V gene. Trimming took off 11 bases at V and 1 base at J, with 11 bases between the two ends. The CDR3 runs 13 residues. Written as DNA, the CDR3 is TGTGCCTCCCAGGTCGGGAACACCGGGGAGCTGTTTTTT. It specifies CASQVGNTGELFF.

This clonotype was detected many times. The rearrangement links TRBV19 to TRBJ1-1; D perhaps matches TRBD1 (6 bases). V was pared by 9 bases and J by 3 bases, with 8 bases between. The V gene's germline CDR1 is LNHDA and CDR2 SQIVND (reference sequence). The CDR3 runs 11 residues. The CDR3 nucleotides are TGTGCCAGCACAGGGCACACTGAAGCTTTCTTT. It codes for CASTGHTEAFF.